This T cell receptor beta chain was obtained from a study of blood T cell repertoires in COVID-19. The repertoire was sequenced with immunoSEQ multiplex PCR; TCRdb's copy has only in-frame clones and lacks some. The sample lists 95,000 to 150,000 clones; roughly 90% were seen once. In germline, CDR1 is SGHRS, CDR2 YFSETQ. This CDR3 contains 15 residues. The germline V and J ends were trimmed by 0 bases and 4 bases, with 11 bases remaining between them. The chain employs TRBV5-1 and TRBJ2-1; maybe TRBD2 (6 bases). The origin of this receptor is a man aged 35 to 55 with acute or convalescent COVID-19. Material: peripheral blood. This chain's CDR3 is CASSLEPGLYNEQFF. CDR3 DNA sequence: TGCGCCAGCAGCTTGGAACCGGGACTTTACAATGAGCAGTTCTTC.